The next 14 T cell receptor beta chains were all read from a single sample in a study of CD8 T cells in Susac syndrome. Random hexamers primed reverse transcription of about 0.45 to 1 ug RNA. Each CDR3 protein is one row after TCRdb ran MiXCR on the immunoSEQ multiplex PCR reads. Of more than 75,000 distinct CDR3 sequences listed, about 93% are singletons. The sequencing input was CD8+ T cells from PBMCs. These receptor sequences come from a human donor in good health.

The chain carries TRBV9 and TRBJ2-5, with 7 positions matching TRBD1. CDR1 SGDLS and CDR2 YYNGEE come from the germline V gene. The CDR3 contains 15 residues. Unmatched junction bases numbered 8, after V lost 3 bases and J lost 3 bases. CDR3 bases: TGTGCCAGCAGCGACCGGACAGGTGGCGAAGAGACCCAGTACTTC. It is translated as CASSDRTGGEETQYF.

This sequence joins TRBV4-2 and TRBJ1-1, with 7 nucleotides matching TRBD1. Germline lookup yields CDR1 LGHNA and CDR2 YNFKEQ. This CDR3 spans 18 amino acids. J lost 2 bases, V lost 0 bases, and 12 bases had no gene match. The CDR3 DNA reads as TGTGCCAGCAGCCAAGAAGGGGGAGGGGGCCAGGGCAACACTGAAGCTTTCTTT. Its translation is CASSQEGGGGQGNTEAFF.

This clonotype was counted a single time. Here the CDR3 reads CASSLPETYEQYF. DNA of the CDR3: TGTGCCAGCAGCTTACCCGAGACCTACGAGCAGTACTTC. The chain couples TRBV7-9 to TRBJ2-7, with D unclear. Germline loops: CDR1 SEHNR, CDR2 FQNEAQ (reference sequence). This CDR3 has 13 residues. V lost 2 bases, J lost 2 bases, and 7 bases lay in between.

The genes are TRBV24-1 and TRBJ2-7; 7 nucleotides line up with TRBD1. CDR3 length: 17 amino acids. The germline V gene has CDR1 KGHDR and CDR2 SFDVKD. V lost 4 bases, J lost 2 bases, and 13 bases stayed unmatched. CDR3 loop: CATSDQGTAWVTYEQYF. CDR3 nucleotides: TGTGCCACCAGTGACCAAGGGACAGCCTGGGTCACCTACGAGCAGTACTTC.

The V gene is TRBV7-9, the J gene TRBJ1-3; D gene ambiguous. CDR1 is SEHNR and CDR2 is FQNEAQ in the germline V gene (reference sequence). The V and J ends lost 0 bases and 4 bases respectively, with 7 bases between them. The CDR3 sequence is 14 residues long. CDR3: CASSLALEGNTIYF. The CDR3 DNA reads TGTGCCAGCAGCTTAGCGCTGGAGGGAAACACCATATATTTT.

V gene TRBV5-1 combines with J gene TRBJ1-1; D uncertain. The CDR3 spans 11 residues. Trimming shortened V by 3 bases and J by 9 bases, and 9 bases separated the two germline ends. Germline CDR1 and CDR2: SGHRS and YFSETQ. CDR3 sequence reads: CASSSGYKAFF. CDR3 sequence (DNA): TGCGCCAGCAGCTCCGGATATAAAGCTTTCTTT.

In nucleotides, the CDR3 is TGTGCCAGCAGTTGGGATAGCAATCAGCCCCAGCATTTT. Protein product: CASSWDSNQPQHF. V and J are TRBV27 and TRBJ1-5; D is undetermined. The germline CDR1 and CDR2 sequences are MNHEY and SMNVEV (reference sequence). This CDR3 is built from 13 residues. Trimming left V 4 bases short and J 0 bases short, with 4 bases between.

For the CDR3, the DNA is TGTGCCAGCAGCCCCGGAGGGAACACTGAAGCTTTCTTT. Its translation: CASSPGGNTEAFF. The chain is built from TRBV7-3 and TRBJ1-1; D is undetermined. CDR3 length: 13 residues. Germline loops: CDR1 SGHTA, CDR2 FQGTGA. V lost 5 bases and J 1 base, leaving 8 bases between the germline ends.

The J gene is TRBJ2-3, the V gene TRBV9; 8 nucleotides line up with TRBD2. The CDR3 runs to 16 residues. V shed 0 bases, J shed 2 bases, and the junction held 5 bases outside the gene matches. The germline V gene has CDR1 SGDLS and CDR2 YYNGEE. Here the CDR3 reads CASSVEASGYTDTQYF. The CDR3 bases are TGTGCCAGCAGCGTAGAGGCTAGCGGGTACACAGATACGCAGTATTTT.

The chain combines TRBV2 with TRBJ2-5; D remains unclear. The V gene's germline CDR1 is SNHLY and CDR2 FYNNEI. The CDR3 length is 14 residues. V lost 6 bases, J lost 5 bases, and 16 bases lay in between. CDR3 DNA sequence: TGTGCCAGCAGCGGTCTCCTCAGCCCTGAGACCCAGTACTTC. This encodes CASSGLLSPETQYF.

In its sample, this clonotype was seen once. The rearrangement links TRBV13 to TRBJ1-2; unclear D gene. With 5 bases removed from V and 7 bases from J, the gap between germline ends came to 14 bases. CDR1 and CDR2 (germline): PRHDT, FYEKMQ (reference sequence). The CDR3 runs 13 residues. The chain's CDR3 is CASSPPIRSGYTF. CDR3 DNA: TGTGCCAGCAGCCCTCCCATAAGAAGTGGCTACACCTTC.

The chain recombines TRBV27 with TRBJ2-5, with TRBD2 matching over 13 bases. V dropped 1 base and J dropped 2; count of bases not matched to a gene: 7. The CDR3 consists of 18 residues. The germline V gene has CDR1 MNHEY and CDR2 SMNVEV (reference sequence). In DNA form, the CDR3 reads TGTGCCAGCAGTTTATGGGGGACTAGCGGGGCTTCTCAAGAGACCCAGTACTTC. Encoded protein: CASSLWGTSGASQETQYF.

V and J are TRBV15 and TRBJ1-5, with TRBD1 identical over 8 bases. Germline loops: CDR1 LNHNV, CDR2 YYDKDF (reference sequence). After removal of 5 bases from V and 10 bases from J, the junction contained 13 bases not matched to a gene. The length of the CDR3 is 15 residues. CDR3 residues: CATSGTRTGSLPQHF. CDR3 DNA: TGTGCCACCAGCGGTACCCGGACAGGGAGTCTTCCCCAGCATTTT.

The rearrangement links TRBV9 to TRBJ2-3, with D tentatively TRBD2 (6 bases). Looked up from germline, CDR1 is SGDLS and CDR2 is YYNGEE. There are 15 residues in the CDR3. Trimming took 4 bases from V and 5 from J, leaving 17 bases between them. The CDR3 sequence is CASSPHPGVGDTQYF. CDR3 bases: TGTGCCAGCAGCCCCCACCCGGGGGTAGGAGATACGCAGTATTTT.